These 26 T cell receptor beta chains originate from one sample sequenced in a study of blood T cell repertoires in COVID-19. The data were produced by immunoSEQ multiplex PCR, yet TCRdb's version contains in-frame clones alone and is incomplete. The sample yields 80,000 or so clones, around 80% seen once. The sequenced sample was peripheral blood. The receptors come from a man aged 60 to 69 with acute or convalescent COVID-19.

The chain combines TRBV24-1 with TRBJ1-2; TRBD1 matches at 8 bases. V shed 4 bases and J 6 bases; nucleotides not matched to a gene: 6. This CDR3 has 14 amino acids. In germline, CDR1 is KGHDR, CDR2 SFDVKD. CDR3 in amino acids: CATSEAGGADGYTF. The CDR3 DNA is TGTGCCACCAGTGAGGCAGGGGGCGCAGATGGCTACACCTTC.

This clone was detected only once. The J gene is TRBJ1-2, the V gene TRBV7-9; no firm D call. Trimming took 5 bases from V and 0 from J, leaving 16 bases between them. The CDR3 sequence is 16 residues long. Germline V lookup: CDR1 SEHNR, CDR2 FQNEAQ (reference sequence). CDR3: CASSEVRTASNYGYTF. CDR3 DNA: TGTGCCAGCAGCGAAGTCCGGACTGCCTCTAACTATGGCTACACCTTC. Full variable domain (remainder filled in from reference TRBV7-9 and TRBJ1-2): DTGVSQNPRHKITKRGQNVTFRCDPISEHNRLYWYRQTLGQGPEFLTYFQNEAQLEKSRLLSDRFSAERPKGSFSTLEIQRTEQGDSAMYLCASSEVRTASNYGYTFGSGTRLTVV.

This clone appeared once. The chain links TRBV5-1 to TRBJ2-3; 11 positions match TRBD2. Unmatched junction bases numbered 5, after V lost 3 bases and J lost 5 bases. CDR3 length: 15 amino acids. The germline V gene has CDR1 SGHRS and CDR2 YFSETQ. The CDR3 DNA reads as TGCGCCAGCAGCTCTAGCGGGAGGAGGGGAGATACGCAGTATTTT. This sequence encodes CASSSSGRRGDTQYF.

Here the CDR3 reads CASSLAHRQGRDTQYF. As DNA, the CDR3 is TGTGCCAGCAGCTTAGCCCATCGGCAGGGGAGAGATACGCAGTATTTT. The chain employs TRBV7-2 and TRBJ2-3; possible D gene TRBD1, 6 bases. Deletions cut 0 bases from V and 5 bases from J, with 15 bases between. The V gene's germline CDR1 is SGHTA and CDR2 FQGNSA. This CDR3 has 16 amino acids. Filled out from reference TRBV7-2 and TRBJ2-3, the complete variable domain reads GAGVSQSPSNKVTEKGKDVELRCDPISGHTALYWYRQSLGQGLEFLIYFQGNSAPDKSGLPSDRFSAERTGGSVSTLTIQRTQQEDSAVYLCASSLAHRQGRDTQYFGPGTRLTVL.

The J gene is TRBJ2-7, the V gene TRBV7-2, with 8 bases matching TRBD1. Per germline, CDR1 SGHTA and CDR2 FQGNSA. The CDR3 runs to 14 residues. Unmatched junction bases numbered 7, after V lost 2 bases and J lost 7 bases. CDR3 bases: TGTGCCAGCAGCTTATCGACAGGGGTTCGGGAGCAGTACTTC. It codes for CASSLSTGVREQYF.

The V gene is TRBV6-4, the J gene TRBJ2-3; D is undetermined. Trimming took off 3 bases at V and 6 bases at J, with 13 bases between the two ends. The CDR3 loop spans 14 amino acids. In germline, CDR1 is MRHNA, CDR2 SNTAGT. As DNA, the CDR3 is TGTGCCAGCAGTGAGGTGGCGCGCGGCGATACGCAGTATTTT. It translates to CASSEVARGDTQYF.

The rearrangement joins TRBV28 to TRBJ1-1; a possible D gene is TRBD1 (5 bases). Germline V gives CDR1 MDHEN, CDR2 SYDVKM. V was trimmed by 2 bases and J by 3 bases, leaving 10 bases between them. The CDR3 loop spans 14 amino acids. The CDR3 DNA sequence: TGTGCCAGCAGTTTAGGGGGAGGGTACACTGAAGCTTTCTTT. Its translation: CASSLGGGYTEAFF.

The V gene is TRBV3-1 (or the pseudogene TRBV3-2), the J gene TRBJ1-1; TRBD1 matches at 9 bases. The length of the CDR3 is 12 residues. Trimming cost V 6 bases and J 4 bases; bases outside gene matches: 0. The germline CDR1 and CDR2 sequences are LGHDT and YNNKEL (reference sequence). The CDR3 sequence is CASRGQGTEAFF. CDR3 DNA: TGTGCCAGCAGGGGACAGGGCACTGAAGCTTTCTTT.

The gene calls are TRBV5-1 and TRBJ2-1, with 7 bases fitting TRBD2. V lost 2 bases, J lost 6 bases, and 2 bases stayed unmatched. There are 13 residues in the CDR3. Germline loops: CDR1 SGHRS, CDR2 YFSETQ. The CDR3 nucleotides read TGCGCCAGCAGCTTAGGGGAGGGCAATGAGCAGTTCTTC. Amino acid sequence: CASSLGEGNEQFF.

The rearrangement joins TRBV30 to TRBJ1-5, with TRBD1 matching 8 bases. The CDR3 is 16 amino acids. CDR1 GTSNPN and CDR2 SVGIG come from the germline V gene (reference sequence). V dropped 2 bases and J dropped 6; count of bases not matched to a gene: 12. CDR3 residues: CAWSMGGQGGGQPQHF. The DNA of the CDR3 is TGTGCCTGGAGTATGGGAGGACAGGGAGGAGGTCAGCCCCAGCATTTT.

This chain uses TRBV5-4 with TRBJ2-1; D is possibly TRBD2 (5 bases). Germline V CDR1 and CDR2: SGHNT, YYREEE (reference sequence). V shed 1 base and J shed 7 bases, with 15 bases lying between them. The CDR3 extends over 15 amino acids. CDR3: CASSLSGLAGNEQFF. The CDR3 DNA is TGTGCCAGCAGCTTGAGCGGACTGGCAGGTAATGAGCAGTTCTTC. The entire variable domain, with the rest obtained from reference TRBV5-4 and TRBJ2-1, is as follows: ETGVTQSPTHLIKTRGQQVTLRCSSQSGHNTVSWYQQALGQGPQFIFQYYREEENGRGNFPPRFSGLQFPNYSSELNVNALELDDSALYLCASSLSGLAGNEQFFGPGTRLTVL.

The CDR3 sequence is CASSRGGAHNEQFF. The DNA of the CDR3 is TGTGCCAGCAGTCGCGGGGGTGCCCACAATGAGCAGTTCTTC. J is TRBJ2-1 and V is TRBV27, with 7 bases lining up with TRBD2. The V segment lost 5 bases and the J segment 5 bases; nucleotides outside the gene matches: 6. The length of the CDR3 is 14 residues. The germline gives CDR1 MNHEY, CDR2 SMNVEV (reference sequence).

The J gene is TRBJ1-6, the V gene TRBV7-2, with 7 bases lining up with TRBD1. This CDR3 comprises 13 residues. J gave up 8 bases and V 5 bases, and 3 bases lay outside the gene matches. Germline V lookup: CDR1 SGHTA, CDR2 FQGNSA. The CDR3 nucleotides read TGTGCCAGCAGCAGACAGGGAGATTCACCCCTCCACTTT. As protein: CASSRQGDSPLHF.

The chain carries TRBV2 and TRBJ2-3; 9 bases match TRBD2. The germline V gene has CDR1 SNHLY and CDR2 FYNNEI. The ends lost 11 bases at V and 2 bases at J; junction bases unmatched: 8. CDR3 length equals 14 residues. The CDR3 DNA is TGTGCCGACCAAGCGGGGGGCACCACAGATACGCAGTATTTT. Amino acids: CADQAGGTTDTQYF.

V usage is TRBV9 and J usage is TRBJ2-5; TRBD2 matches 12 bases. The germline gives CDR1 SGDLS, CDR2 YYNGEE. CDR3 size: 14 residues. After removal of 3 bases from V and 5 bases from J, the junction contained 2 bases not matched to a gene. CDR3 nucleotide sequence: TGTGCCAGCAGCGGAGGGACTAGCGGGGAGACCCAGTACTTC. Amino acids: CASSGGTSGETQYF.

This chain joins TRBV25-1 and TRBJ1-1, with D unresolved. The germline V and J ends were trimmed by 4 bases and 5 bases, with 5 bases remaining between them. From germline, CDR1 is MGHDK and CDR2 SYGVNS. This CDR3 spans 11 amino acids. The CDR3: CASSGRTEAFF. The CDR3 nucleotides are TGTGCCAGCAGTGGGAGAACTGAAGCTTTCTTT. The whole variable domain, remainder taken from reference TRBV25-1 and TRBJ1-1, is EADIYQTPRYLVIGTGKKITLECSQTMGHDKMYWYQQDPGMELHLIHYSYGVNSTEKGDLSSESTVSRIRTEHFPLTLESARPSHTSQYLCASSGRTEAFFGQGTRLTVV.

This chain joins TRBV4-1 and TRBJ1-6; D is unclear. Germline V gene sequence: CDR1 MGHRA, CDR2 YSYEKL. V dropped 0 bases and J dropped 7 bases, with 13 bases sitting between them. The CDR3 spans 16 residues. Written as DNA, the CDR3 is TGCGCCAGCAGCCAAGAGGAGGTCCCTCTCAATTCACCCCTCCACTTT. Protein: CASSQEEVPLNSPLHF.

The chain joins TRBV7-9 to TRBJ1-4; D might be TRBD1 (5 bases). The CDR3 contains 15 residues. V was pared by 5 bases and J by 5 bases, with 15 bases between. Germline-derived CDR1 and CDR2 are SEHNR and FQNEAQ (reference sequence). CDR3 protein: CASSPQVPLNEKLFF. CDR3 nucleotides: TGTGCCAGCAGCCCACAGGTTCCCCTAAATGAAAAACTGTTTTTT. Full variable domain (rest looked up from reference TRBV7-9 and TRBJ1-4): DTGVSQNPRHKITKRGQNVTFRCDPISEHNRLYWYRQTLGQGPEFLTYFQNEAQLEKSRLLSDRFSAERPKGSFSTLEIQRTEQGDSAMYLCASSPQVPLNEKLFFGSGTQLSVL.

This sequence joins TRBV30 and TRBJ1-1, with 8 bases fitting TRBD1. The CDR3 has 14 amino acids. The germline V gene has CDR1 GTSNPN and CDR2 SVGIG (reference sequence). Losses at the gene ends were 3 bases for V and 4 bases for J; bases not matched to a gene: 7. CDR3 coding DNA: TGTGCCTGGAGCCTGGGACAGGCCAGCACTGAAGCTTTCTTT. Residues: CAWSLGQASTEAFF.

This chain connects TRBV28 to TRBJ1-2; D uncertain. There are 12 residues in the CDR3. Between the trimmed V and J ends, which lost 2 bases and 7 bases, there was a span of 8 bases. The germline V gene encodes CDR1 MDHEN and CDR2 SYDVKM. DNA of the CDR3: TGTGCCAGCAGTTTAAGCTCCTTTGGCTACACCTTC. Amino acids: CASSLSSFGYTF.

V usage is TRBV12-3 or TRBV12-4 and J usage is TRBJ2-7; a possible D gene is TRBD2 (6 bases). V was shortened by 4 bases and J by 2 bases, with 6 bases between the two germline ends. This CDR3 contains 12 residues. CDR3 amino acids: CASSWGAYEQYF. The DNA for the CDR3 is TGTGCCAGCAGTTGGGGGGCCTACGAGCAGTACTTC.

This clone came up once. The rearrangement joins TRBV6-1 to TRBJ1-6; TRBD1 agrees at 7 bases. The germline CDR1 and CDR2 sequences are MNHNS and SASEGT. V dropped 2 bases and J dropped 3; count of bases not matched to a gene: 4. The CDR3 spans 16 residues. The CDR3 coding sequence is TGTGCCAGCAGTGAAATGGGACAGCTCTATAATTCACCCCTCCACTTT. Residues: CASSEMGQLYNSPLHF.

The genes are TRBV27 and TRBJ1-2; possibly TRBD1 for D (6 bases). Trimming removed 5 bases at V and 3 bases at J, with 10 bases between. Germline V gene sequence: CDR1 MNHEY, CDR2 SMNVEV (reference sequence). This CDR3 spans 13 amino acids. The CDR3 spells CASSQQGDYGYTF. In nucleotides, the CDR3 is TGTGCCAGCAGTCAACAGGGAGACTATGGCTACACCTTC.

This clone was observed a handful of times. CDR3 bases: TGTGCCAGCAGCTTGTCGGGGAAGTATGGCTACACCTTC. It encodes CASSLSGKYGYTF. The chain uses TRBV5-4 and TRBJ1-2; D is ambiguous. V lost 1 base to trimming and J lost 5 bases, with 9 bases between them. CDR1 and CDR2 (germline): SGHNT, YYREEE (reference sequence). The CDR3 is 13 amino acids.

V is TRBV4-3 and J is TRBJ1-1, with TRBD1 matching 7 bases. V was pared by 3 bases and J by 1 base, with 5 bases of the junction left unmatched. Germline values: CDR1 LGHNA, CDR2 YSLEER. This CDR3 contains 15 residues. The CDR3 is CASSQDYRGNTEAFF. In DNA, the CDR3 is TGCGCCAGCAGCCAGGATTACAGGGGGAACACTGAAGCTTTCTTT.

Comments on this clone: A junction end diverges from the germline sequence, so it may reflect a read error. CDR3 loop: CASSQDRVSPVIF. DNA of the CDR3: TGTGCCAGCAGCCAAGACAGGGTTTCACCCGTAATCTTC. The chain carries TRBV12-3 or TRBV12-4 and TRBJ2-1; 7 nucleotides align to TRBD1. The CDR3 extends over 13 amino acids.